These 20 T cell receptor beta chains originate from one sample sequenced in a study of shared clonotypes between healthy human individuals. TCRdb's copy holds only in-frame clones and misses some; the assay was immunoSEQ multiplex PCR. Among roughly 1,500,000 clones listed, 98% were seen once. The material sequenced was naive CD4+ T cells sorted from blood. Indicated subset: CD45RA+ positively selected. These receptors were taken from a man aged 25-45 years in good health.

The CDR3 sequence is CASSQDWGGPYYNEQFF. The CDR3, as DNA: TGCGCCAGCAGCCAAGATTGGGGCGGGCCCTACTACAATGAGCAGTTCTTC. This chain connects TRBV4-3 to TRBJ2-1; D assignment may be TRBD1 or TRBD2 (5 bases each). The ends were cut back, 0 bases at V and 3 bases at J, with 15 bases in the middle. The CDR3 loop spans 17 amino acids. The germline V gene has CDR1 LGHNA and CDR2 YSLEER.

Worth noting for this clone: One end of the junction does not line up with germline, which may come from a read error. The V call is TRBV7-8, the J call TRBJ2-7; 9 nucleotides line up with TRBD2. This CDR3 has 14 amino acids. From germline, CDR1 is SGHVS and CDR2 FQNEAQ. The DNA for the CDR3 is TGTGCCAGCAGTTTAGCGGGAGATACGTACGAGCAGTACTTC. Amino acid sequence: CASSLAGDTYEQYF. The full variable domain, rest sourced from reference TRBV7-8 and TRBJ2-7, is GAGVSQSPRYKVAKRGQDVALRCDPISGHVSLFWYQQALGQGPEFLTYFQNEAQLDKSGLPSDRFFAERPEGSVSTLKIQRTQQEDSAVYLCASSLAGDTYEQYFGPGTRLTVT.

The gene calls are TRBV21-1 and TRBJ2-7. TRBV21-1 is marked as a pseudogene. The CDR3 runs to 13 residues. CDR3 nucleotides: TGTGCCAGCAGCAAAAAGGGCAATATCGAGCAGTACTTC. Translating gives CASSKKGNIEQYF.

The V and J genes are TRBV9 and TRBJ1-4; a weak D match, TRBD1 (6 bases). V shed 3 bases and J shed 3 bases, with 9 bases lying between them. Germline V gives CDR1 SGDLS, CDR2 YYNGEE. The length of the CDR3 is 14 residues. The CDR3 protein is CASSGTASNEKLFF. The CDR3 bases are TGTGCCAGCAGCGGGACAGCTTCTAATGAAAAACTGTTTTTT.

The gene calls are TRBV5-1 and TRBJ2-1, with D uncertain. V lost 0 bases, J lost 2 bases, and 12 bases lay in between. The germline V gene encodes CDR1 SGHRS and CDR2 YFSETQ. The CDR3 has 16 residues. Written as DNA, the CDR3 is TGCGCCAGCAGCTTGGCCGTGAGTAGAACCTACAATGAGCAGTTCTTC. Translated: CASSLAVSRTYNEQFF.

CDR3 sequence: CASSLTAFQETQYF. In DNA form, the CDR3 reads TGCGCCAGCAGCTTGACAGCGTTCCAAGAGACCCAGTACTTC. The rearrangement uses TRBV5-1 and TRBJ2-5; no firm D call. V lost 1 base and J lost 1, with 8 bases in between. The CDR3 has 14 amino acids. Germline CDR1 SGHRS, CDR2 YFSETQ.

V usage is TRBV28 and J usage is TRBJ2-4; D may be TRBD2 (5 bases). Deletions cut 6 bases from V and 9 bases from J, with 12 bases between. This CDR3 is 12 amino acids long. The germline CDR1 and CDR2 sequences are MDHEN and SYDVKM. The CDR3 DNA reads TGTGCCAGCAGCCCTCACCGGGGCATTCAGTACTTC. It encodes CASSPHRGIQYF.

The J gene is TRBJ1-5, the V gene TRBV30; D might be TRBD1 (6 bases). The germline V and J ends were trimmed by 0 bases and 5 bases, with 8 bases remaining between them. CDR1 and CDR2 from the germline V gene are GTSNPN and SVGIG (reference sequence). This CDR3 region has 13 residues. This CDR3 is CAWSVHRDQPQHF. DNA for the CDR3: TGTGCCTGGAGTGTACACAGGGATCAGCCCCAGCATTTT.

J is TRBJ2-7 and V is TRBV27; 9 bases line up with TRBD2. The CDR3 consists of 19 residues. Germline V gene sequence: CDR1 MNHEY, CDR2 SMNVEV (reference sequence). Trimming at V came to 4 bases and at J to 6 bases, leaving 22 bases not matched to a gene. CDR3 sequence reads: CASSSRYGGGSGSFREQYF. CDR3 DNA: TGTGCCAGCAGTTCGCGTTACGGAGGCGGTAGCGGGAGTTTCCGCGAGCAGTACTTC.

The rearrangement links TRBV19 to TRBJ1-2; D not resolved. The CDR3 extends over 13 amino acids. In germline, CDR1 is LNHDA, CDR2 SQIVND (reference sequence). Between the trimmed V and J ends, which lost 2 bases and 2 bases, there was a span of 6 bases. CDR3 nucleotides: TGTGCCAGTAGTATAATCCGGAACTATGGCTACACCTTC. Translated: CASSIIRNYGYTF.

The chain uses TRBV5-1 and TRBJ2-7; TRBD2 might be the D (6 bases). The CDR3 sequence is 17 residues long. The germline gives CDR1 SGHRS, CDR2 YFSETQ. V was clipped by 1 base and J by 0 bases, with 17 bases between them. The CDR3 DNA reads TGCGCCAGCAGCTTGTTTCGGGAGTCGGTCCTCTCCTACGAGCAGTACTTC. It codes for CASSLFRESVLSYEQYF.

CDR3 amino acids: CASSQASGPGANVLTF. Written as DNA, the CDR3 is TGTGCCAGCAGCCAAGCGTCCGGGCCTGGGGCCAACGTCCTGACTTTC. The chain has TRBV4-2 and TRBJ2-6, with D unresolved. The germline V gene has CDR1 LGHNA and CDR2 YNFKEQ. V lost 1 base and J 2 bases, leaving 9 bases between the germline ends. The CDR3 totals 16 residues.

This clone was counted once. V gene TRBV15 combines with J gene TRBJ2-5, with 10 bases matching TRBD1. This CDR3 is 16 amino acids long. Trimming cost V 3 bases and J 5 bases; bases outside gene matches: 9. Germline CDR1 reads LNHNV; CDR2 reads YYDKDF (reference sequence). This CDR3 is CATSRAGTGVEETQYF. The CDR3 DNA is TGTGCCACCAGCAGGGCCGGGACAGGGGTTGAGGAGACCCAGTACTTC.

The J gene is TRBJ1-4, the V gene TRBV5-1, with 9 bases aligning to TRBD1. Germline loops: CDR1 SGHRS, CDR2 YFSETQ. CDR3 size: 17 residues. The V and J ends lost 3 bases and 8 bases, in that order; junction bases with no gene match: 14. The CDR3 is CASSSTGTGILREKLFF. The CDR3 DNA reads TGCGCCAGCAGCTCAACCGGGACAGGGATTTTGCGAGAAAAACTGTTTTTT.

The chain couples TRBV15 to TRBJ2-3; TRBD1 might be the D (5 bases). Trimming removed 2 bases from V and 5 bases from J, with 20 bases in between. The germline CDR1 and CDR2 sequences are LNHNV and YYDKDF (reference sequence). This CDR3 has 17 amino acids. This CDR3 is CATSRTPWGGPQDTQYF. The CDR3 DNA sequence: TGTGCCACCAGCAGAACCCCCTGGGGCGGCCCCCAAGATACGCAGTATTTT.

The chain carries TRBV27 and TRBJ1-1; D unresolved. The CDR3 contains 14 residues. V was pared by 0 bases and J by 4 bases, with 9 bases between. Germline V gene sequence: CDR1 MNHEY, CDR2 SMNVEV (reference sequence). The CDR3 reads CASSLSVTVTEAFF. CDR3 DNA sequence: TGTGCCAGCAGTTTATCGGTCACGGTCACTGAAGCTTTCTTT.

CDR3 nucleotides: TGTGCCAGCAGCGAACAGACGCTAGGGAATGAGCAGTTCTTC. Its translation: CASSEQTLGNEQFF. The chain links TRBV7-2 to TRBJ2-1; D is unclear. There are 14 residues in the CDR3. The ends were cut back, 5 bases at V and 7 bases at J, with 15 bases in the middle. Germline-derived CDR1 and CDR2 are SGHTA and FQGNSA.

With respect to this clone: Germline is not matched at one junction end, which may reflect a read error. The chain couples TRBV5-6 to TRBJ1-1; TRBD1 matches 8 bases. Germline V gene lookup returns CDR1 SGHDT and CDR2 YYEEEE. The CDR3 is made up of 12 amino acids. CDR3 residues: CASSLVQGALRF. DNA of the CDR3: TGTGCCAGCAGCTTGGTTCAGGGGGCCTTACGATTT.

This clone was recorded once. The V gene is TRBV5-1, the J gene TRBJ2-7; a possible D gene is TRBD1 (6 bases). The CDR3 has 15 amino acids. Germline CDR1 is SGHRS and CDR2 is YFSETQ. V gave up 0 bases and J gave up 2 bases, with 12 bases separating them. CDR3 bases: TGCGCCAGCAGCTTGGGGGGCGGACAGCCCTACGAGCAGTACTTC. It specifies CASSLGGGQPYEQYF.

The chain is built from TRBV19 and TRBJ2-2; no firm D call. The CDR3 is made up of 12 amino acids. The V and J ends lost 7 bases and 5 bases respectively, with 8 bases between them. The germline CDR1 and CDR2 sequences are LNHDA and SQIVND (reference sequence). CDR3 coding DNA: TGTGCCAGTACCATCCGGACCGGGGAGCTGTTTTTT. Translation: CASTIRTGELFF.